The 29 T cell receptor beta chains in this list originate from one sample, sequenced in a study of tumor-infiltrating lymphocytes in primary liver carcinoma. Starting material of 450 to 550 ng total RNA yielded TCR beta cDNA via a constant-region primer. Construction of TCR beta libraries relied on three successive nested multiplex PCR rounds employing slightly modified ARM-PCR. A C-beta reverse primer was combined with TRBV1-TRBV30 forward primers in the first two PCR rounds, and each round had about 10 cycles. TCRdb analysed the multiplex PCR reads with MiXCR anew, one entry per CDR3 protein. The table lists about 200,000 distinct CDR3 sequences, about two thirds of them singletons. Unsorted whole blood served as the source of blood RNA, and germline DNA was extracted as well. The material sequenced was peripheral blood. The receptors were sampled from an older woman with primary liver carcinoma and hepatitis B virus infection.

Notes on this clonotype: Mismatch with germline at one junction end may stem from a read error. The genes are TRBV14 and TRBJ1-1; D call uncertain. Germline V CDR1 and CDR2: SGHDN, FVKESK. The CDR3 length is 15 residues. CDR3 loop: CASSPRLGVGTVAFF. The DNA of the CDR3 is TGTGCCAGCAGCCCCAGACTTGGGGTAGGCACTGTAGCTTTCTTT.

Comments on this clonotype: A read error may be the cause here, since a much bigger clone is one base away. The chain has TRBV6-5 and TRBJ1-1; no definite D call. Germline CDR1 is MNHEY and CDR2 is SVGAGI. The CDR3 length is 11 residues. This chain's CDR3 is CASRRLAEALF. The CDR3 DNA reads TGTGCCAGCAGACGTTTGGCTGAAGCTCTCTTT.

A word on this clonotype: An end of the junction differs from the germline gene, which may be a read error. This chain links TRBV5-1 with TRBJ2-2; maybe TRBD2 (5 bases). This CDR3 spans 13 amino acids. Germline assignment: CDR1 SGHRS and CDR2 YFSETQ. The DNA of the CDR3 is TGCGTCAGCAGCCCGGACTTCACCGGGGAGCTGTTTTTT. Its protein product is CVSSPDFTGELFF.

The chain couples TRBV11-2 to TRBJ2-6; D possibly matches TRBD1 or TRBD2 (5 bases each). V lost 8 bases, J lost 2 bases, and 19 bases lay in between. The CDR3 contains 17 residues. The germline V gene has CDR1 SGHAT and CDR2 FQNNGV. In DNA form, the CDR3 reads TGTGCCAGCGGAACGGGACCAGGCAAAACTGGGGCCAACGTCCTGACTTTC. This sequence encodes CASGTGPGKTGANVLTF. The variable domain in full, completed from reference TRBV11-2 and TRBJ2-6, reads EAGVAQSPRYKIIEKRQSVAFWCNPISGHATLYWYQQILGQGPKLLIQFQNNGVVDDSQLPKDRFSAERLKGVDSTLKIQPAKLEDSAVYLCASGTGPGKTGANVLTFGAGSRLTVL.

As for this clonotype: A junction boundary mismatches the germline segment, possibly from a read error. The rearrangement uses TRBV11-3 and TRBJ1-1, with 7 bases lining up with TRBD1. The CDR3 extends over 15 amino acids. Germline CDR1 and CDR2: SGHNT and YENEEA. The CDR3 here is CASIGPGQTNTEAFF. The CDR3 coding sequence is TGTGCTAGCATCGGCCCGGGACAGACGAACACTGAAGCTTTCTTT.

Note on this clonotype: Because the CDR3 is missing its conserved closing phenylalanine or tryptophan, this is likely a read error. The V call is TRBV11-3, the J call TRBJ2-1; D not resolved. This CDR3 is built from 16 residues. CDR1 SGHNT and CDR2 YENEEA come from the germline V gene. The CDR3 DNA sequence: TGTGCCAGTAGCTTAGACCCCAGGAGCTCCTACAATGAGCAGTTCTCC. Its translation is CASSLDPRSSYNEQFS.

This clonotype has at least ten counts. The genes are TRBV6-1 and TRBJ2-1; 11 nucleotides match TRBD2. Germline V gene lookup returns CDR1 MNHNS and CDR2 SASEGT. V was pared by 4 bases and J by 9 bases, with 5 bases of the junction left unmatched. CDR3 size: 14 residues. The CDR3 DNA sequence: TGTGCCAGCAGTGTAGCGGGAGGGCCTAGTGAGCAGTTCTTC. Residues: CASSVAGGPSEQFF.

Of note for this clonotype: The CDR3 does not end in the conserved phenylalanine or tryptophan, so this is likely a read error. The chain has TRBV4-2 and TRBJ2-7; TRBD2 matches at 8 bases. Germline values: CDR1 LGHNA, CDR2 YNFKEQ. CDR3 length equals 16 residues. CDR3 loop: CVSSKAEAGGLGEQYS. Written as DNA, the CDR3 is TGTGTCAGCAGCAAAGCCGAGGCGGGAGGACTTGGCGAGCAGTACTCC.

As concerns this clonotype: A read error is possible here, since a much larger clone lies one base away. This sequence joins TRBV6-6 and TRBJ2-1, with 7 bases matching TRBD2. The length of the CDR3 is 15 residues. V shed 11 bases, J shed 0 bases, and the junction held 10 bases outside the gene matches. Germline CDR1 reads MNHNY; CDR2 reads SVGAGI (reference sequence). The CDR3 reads CAGLRESSSYNEQFF. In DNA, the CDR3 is TGTGCCGGCTTGCGGGAGTCGAGCTCCTACAATGAGCAGTTCTTC.

The CDR3 DNA is TGTGCCAGCCTTAAGACTAGCGGTCCGAGGGCCGGGGAGCTGTTTTTT. Residues: CASLKTSGPRAGELFF. This rearrangement joins TRBV11-1 to TRBJ2-2; TRBD2 matches at 9 bases. This CDR3 has 16 residues. Trimming took 8 bases from V and 6 from J; bases not matched to a gene: 13. The germline CDR1 and CDR2 sequences are SGHAT and FQDESV (reference sequence).

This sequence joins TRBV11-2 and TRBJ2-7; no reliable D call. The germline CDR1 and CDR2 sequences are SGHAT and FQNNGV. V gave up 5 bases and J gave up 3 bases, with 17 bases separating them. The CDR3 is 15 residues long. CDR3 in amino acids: CASSPWNRGNYEQYF. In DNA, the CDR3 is TGTGCCAGCAGCCCTTGGAATAGAGGAAACTACGAGCAGTACTTC.

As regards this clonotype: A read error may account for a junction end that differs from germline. The CDR3 bases are TGTGTCAGCAGCTCAGGGGCTGAAGCTTTCTTT. As protein: CVSSSGAEAFF. This chain connects TRBV12-3 or TRBV12-4 to TRBJ1-1, with D tentatively TRBD1 (6 bases). This CDR3 has 11 residues.

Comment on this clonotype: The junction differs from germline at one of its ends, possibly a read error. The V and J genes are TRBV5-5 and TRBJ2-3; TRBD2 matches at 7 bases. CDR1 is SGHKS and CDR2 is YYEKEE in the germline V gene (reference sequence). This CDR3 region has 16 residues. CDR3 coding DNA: TGTACCAGCAGCCTACAGGCGGGGGTTGTAGCAGATACGCAGTATTTT. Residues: CTSSLQAGVVADTQYF.

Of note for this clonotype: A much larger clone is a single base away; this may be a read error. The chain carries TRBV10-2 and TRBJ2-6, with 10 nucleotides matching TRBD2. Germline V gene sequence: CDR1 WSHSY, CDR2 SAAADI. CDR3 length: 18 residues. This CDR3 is CGSTATSGKSSGANVLTF. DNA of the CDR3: TGCGGCAGCACCGCCACTAGCGGGAAATCCTCTGGGGCCAACGTCCTGACTTTC.

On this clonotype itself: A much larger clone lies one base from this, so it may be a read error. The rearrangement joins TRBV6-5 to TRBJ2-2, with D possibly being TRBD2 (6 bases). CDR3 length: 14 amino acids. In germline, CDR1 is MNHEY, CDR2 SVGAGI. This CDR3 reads CASSARQHTGGLFF. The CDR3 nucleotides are TGTGCCAGCAGTGCGAGACAGCACACCGGGGGGCTGTTTTTT.

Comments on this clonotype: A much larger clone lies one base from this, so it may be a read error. The CDR3 loop is CAISPSGIPYEQYF. Here the CDR3 DNA reads TGTGCCATCAGTCCCTCAGGGATCCCCTACGAGCAGTACTTC. The chain employs TRBV6-1 and TRBJ2-7, with D maybe TRBD1 (5 bases). Germline V gives CDR1 MNHNS, CDR2 SASEGT. The CDR3 has 14 amino acids.

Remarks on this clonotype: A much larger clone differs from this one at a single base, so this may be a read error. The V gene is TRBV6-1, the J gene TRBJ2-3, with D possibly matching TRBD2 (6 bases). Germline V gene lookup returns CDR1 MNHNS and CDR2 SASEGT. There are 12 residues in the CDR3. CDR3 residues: CASSAEGDTHYF. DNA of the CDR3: TGTGCCAGCAGTGCGGAGGGAGATACGCATTATTTT.

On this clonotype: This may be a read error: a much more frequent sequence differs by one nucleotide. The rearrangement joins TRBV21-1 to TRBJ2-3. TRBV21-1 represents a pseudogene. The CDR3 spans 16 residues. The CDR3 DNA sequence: TGTGCCAGCAGCAAAGCCGATTTGCCCCCCACAGATATGCAGTATTTT. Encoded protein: CASSKADLPPTDMQYF.

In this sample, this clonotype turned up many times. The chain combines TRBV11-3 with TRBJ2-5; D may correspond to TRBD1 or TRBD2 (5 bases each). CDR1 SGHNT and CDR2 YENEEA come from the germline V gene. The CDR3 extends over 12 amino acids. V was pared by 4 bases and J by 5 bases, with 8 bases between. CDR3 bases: TGTGCCAGCAGCTCGTGGGGGGAGACCCAGTACTTC. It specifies CASSSWGETQYF. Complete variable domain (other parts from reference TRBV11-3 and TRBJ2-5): EAGVVQSPRYKIIEKKQPVAFWCNPISGHNTLYWYLQNLGQGPELLIRYENEEAVDDSQLPKDRFSAERLKGVDSTLKIQPAELGDSAVYLCASSSWGETQYFGPGTRLLVL.

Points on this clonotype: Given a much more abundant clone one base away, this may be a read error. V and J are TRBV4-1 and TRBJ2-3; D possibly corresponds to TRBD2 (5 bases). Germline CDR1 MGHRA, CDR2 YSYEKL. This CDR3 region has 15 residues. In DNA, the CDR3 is TGCGCCAGCAGCCAAACCGGGATCTGGGCAGATATGCAGTATTTT. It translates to CASSQTGIWADMQYF.

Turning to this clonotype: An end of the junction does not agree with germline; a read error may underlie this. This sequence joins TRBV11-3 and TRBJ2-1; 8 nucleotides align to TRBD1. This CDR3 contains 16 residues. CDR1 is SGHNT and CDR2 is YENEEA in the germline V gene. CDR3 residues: CANSFNGQGARNEQFF. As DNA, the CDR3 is TGTGCCAACAGCTTTAATGGGCAGGGGGCGCGGAATGAGCAGTTCTTC. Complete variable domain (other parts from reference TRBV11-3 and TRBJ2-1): EAGVVQSPRYKIIEKKQPVAFWCNPISGHNTLYWYLQNLGQGPELLIRYENEEAVDDSQLPKDRFSAERLKGVDSTLKIQPAELGDSAVYLCANSFNGQGARNEQFFGPGTRLTVL.

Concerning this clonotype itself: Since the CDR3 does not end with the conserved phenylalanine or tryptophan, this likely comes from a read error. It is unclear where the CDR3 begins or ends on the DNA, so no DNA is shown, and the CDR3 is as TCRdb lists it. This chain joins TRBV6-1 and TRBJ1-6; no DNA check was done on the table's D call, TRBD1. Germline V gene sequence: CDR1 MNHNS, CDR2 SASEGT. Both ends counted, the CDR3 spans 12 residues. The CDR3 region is CASSAGYSPIHL.

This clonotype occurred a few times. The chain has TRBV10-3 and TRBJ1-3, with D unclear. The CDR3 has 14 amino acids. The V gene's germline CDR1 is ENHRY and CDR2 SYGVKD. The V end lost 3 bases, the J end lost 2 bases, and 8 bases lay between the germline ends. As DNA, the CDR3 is TGTGCCATCAGTGAAGGAGGGCCTGGAAACACCATATATTTT. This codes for CAISEGGPGNTIYF.

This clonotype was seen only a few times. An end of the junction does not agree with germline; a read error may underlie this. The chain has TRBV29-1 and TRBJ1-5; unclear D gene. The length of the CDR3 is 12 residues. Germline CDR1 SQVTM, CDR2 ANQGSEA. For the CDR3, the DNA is TGCAACGTTGCCAACAACAATCAGCCCCAGCATTTT. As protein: CNVANNNQPQHF.

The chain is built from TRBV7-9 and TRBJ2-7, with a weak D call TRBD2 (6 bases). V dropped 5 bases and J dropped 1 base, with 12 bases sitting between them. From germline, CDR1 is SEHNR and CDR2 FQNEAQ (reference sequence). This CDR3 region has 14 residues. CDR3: CASSPHGSSYEQYF. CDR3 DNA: TGTGCCAGCAGCCCACACGGGAGTTCCTACGAGCAGTACTTC.

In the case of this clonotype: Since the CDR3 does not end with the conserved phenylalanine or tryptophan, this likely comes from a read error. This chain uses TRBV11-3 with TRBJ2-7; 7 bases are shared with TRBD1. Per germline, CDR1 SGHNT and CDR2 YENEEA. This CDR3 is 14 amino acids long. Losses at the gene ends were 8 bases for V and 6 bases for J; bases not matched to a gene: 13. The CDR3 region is CASGRERGLGEQYS. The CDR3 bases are TGTGCCAGCGGCCGGGAAAGGGGGCTTGGCGAGCAGTACTCC.

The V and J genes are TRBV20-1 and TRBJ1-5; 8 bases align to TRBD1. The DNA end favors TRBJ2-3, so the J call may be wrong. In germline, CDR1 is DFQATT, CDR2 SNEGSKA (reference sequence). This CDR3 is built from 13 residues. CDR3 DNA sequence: TGCAGTGCCAGTCAGGGGGCGAATCAGCCCCAGTATTTT. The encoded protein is CSASQGANQPQYF.

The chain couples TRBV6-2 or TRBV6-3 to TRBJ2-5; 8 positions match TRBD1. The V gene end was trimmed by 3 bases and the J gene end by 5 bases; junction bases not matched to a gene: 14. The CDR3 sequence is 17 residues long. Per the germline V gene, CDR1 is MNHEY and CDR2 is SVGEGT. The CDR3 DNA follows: TGTGCCAGCAGTTATGGTCACGGACAGGGCGTAGGCGAGACCCAGTACTTC. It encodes CASSYGHGQGVGETQYF.

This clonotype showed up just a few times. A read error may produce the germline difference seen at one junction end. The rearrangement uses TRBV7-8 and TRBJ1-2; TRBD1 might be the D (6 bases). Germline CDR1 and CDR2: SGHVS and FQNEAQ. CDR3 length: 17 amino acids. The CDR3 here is CASSPQVGTGTLYGYTF. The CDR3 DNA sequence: TGTGCTAGCAGCCCGCAGGTCGGCACAGGGACCTTGTATGGCTACACCTTC.